The clone carrying this T cell receptor (beta chain) was seen only a few times. The sample comes from a study of T cells in Graves' hyperthyroidism and ophthalmopathy. Looking at the study overall: Peripheral blood draws took place at initial diagnosis, ahead of any treatment.

RNA transcripts gave rise to amplified TCR beta CDR3 regions. During a first-round RT-PCR of the TCR CDR3, the HTBI primer set was used. TCRdb ran MiXCR on the multiplex PCR reads and lists one entry per CDR3 protein. The table has a few hundred thousand distinct CDR3 sequences, about 20% seen once. Researchers defined stable Graves' hyperthyroidism as no ophthalmopathy progression within 18 months. Exclusion followed for patients with uncontrolled infection, other autoimmune disease, pregnancy or lactation. Source material for PBMCs was more than 7.5 ml fresh peripheral blood. This receptor was taken from a woman between 45 and 60 years old with Graves' hyperthyroidism. Sample: blood.

The CDR3 region is CASSPRDSSGANVLTF. In DNA form, the CDR3 reads TGTGCCAGCAGTCCCCGGGACAGCTCTGGGGCCAACGTCCTGACTTTC. The rearrangement joins TRBV12-3 or TRBV12-4 to TRBJ2-6, with 7 nucleotides matching TRBD1. The V segment lost 5 bases and the J segment 0 bases; nucleotides outside the gene matches: 4. The CDR3 totals 16 residues.